The next 25 T cell receptor beta chains were all read from a single sample in a study of CD8+CD57+ T cells in acquired aplastic anemia. The use of genomic DNA as template underpinned the TCR beta VDJ and CDR3 profiling. A single record per CDR3 protein comes from TCRdb applying MiXCR to the reads. The sample has some 170,000 distinct CDR3 sequences; less than 65% are singletons. Patients sequenced had flow cytometry evidence of CD8+CD57+ cell expansion. Source material: sorted CD4+, CD8+, or CD8+CD57+ T cells (not recorded which) from PBMCs. The receptors shown here come from a human donor with aplastic anemia.

This clonotype was recorded once. Its ends do not fully match the called genes, so a read error is possible. This chain connects TRBV10-2 to TRBJ2-3; D not certain. CDR3 length: 13 amino acids. Germline-derived CDR1 and CDR2 are WSHSY and SAAADI. The CDR3, as DNA: TGTGCCAGCAGTGAATGGCCGACAGATACGCAGTATTTT. It is translated as CASSEWPTDTQYF.

This clonotype was detected ten times or more. The rearrangement joins TRBV7-8 to TRBJ1-3; D ambiguous. Germline assignment: CDR1 SGHVS and CDR2 FQNEAQ. V was pared by 2 bases and J by 0 bases, with 8 bases between. The CDR3 has 15 residues. The CDR3 loop is CASSLSALSGNTIYF. The CDR3 DNA reads as TGTGCCAGCAGCTTATCGGCGCTCTCTGGAAACACCATATATTTT.

The genes are TRBV16 and TRBJ1-6; the match to TRBD1 covers 10 bases. The CDR3 runs 16 residues. With 0 bases clipped from V and 9 bases from J, the junction kept 5 bases outside the gene matches. Germline CDR1 is KGHSY and CDR2 is FQNENV. CDR3 loop: CASSQSSRTGGSPLHF. The CDR3 nucleotides read TGTGCCAGCAGCCAATCCTCCAGGACAGGGGGTTCACCCCTCCACTTT.

This clonotype has a count of ten or more. The J gene is TRBJ2-5, the V gene TRBV7-8; 8 nucleotides agree with TRBD2. The CDR3 length is 16 residues. Germline V gives CDR1 SGHVS, CDR2 FQNEAQ. With V trimmed by 1 base and J by 3 bases, 7 bases remained unmatched. The DNA of the CDR3 is TGTGCCAGCAGCTTAGTGGGAACTAGCGGAAAAGAGACCCAGTACTTC. It is translated as CASSLVGTSGKETQYF.

This clonotype was counted ten times or more. This chain uses TRBV7-9 with TRBJ1-1; no definite D call. V lost 5 bases and J 7 bases, leaving 11 bases between the germline ends. The CDR3 is 12 residues long. Germline CDR1 reads SEHNR; CDR2 reads FQNEAQ (reference sequence). The CDR3 loop is CASSEIKSEAFF. The DNA of the CDR3 is TGTGCCAGCAGCGAGATCAAGAGTGAAGCTTTCTTT.

The sample holds a few counts of this clonotype. The chain couples TRBV10-3 to TRBJ1-1; D remains unclear. The V gene lost 6 bases and the J gene lost 0 bases, with 11 bases spanning the gap. This CDR3 contains 14 residues. Germline-derived CDR1 and CDR2 are ENHRY and SYGVKD. CDR3 protein: CAIRGLGVNTEAFF. The CDR3 bases are TGTGCCATCAGAGGACTGGGAGTGAACACTGAAGCTTTCTTT.

The sample holds many counts of this clonotype. This sequence joins TRBV7-9 and TRBJ2-7; D possibly matches TRBD1 or TRBD2 (6 bases each). Deletions cut 2 bases from V and 6 bases from J, with 8 bases between. Germline CDR1 SEHNR, CDR2 FQNEAQ (reference sequence). The CDR3 has 12 amino acids. CDR3 region: CASSLWGAEQYF. The CDR3 region has the DNA TGTGCCAGCAGCTTATGGGGGGCCGAGCAGTACTTC.

This chain connects TRBV7-2 to TRBJ1-1; D remains unclear. Germline V gene lookup returns CDR1 SGHTA and CDR2 FQGNSA. CDR3 length: 13 amino acids. Trimming removed 3 bases from V and 8 bases from J, with 13 bases in between. DNA of the CDR3: TGTGCCAGCAGCTTCGGGGTAATGGGAGAAGCTTTCTTT. Translating gives CASSFGVMGEAFF.

Note on this clonotype: A clone one base away is much larger, so this may be a read error. This chain links TRBV12-3 or TRBV12-4 with TRBJ2-2; 8 bases fit TRBD2. The CDR3 loop spans 11 amino acids. This chain's CDR3 is CASSPAGGLFF. For the CDR3, the DNA is TGTGCCAGCAGTCCCGCGGGGGGGCTGTTTTTT.

The chain uses TRBV12-3 or TRBV12-4 and TRBJ1-1; D ambiguous. The CDR3 contains 13 residues. The V end was cut by 2 bases, the J end by 5 bases, with 9 bases between. CDR3 protein: CASSLKLTTEAFF. The CDR3 bases are TGTGCCAGCAGTTTAAAGCTTACTACTGAAGCTTTCTTT.

The rearrangement uses TRBV4-1 and TRBJ2-6; D tentatively reads TRBD1 or TRBD2 (6 bases each). This CDR3 has 17 residues. The ends were cut back, 0 bases at V and 2 bases at J, with 11 bases in the middle. The germline CDR1 and CDR2 sequences are MGHRA and YSYEKL. The CDR3 DNA sequence: TGCGCCAGCAGCCAAGATCCCGGGGGCACTGGGGCCAACGTCCTGACTTTC. Encoded protein: CASSQDPGGTGANVLTF.

This rearrangement joins TRBV2 to TRBJ2-7, with D perhaps matching TRBD2 (5 bases). Per the germline V gene, CDR1 is SNHLY and CDR2 is FYNNEI. CDR3 length equals 13 residues. The CDR3 nucleotides are TGTGCTAGTAGTATTCGGGGTACCTACGAGCAGTACTTC. Encoded protein: CASSIRGTYEQYF.

The chain joins TRBV29-1 to TRBJ1-2; D remains unclear. Trimming shortened V by 5 bases and J by 8 bases, and 12 bases separated the two germline ends. Germline loops: CDR1 SQVTM, CDR2 ANQGSEA. The CDR3 is 11 residues long. CDR3 in amino acids: CSVMAGYGYTF. CDR3 bases: TGCAGCGTTATGGCCGGATACGGCTACACCTTC.

This clonotype was seen many times. The chain has TRBV14 and TRBJ1-2; D is possibly TRBD1 (6 bases). CDR3 length: 15 amino acids. Germline V CDR1 and CDR2: SGHDN, FVKESK. Trimming took off 3 bases at V and 4 bases at J, with 15 bases between the two ends. The DNA for the CDR3 is TGTGCCAGCAGCCAGGACAGTATGGTGGGCTATGGCTACACCTTC. Protein: CASSQDSMVGYGYTF. Full variable domain (missing parts from reference TRBV14 and TRBJ1-2): EAGVTQFPSHSVIEKGQTVTLRCDPISGHDNLYWYRRVMGKEIKFLLHFVKESKQDESGMPNNRFLAERTGGTYSTLKVQPAELEDSGVYFCASSQDSMVGYGYTFGSGTRLTVV.

This clonotype was picked up one time. The chain is built from TRBV14 and TRBJ2-5, with D maybe TRBD1 (5 bases). The end of the DNA is better explained by TRBJ2-7, so the J call may be wrong. CDR1 SGHDN and CDR2 FVKESK come from the germline V gene. The CDR3 has 13 amino acids. CDR3 sequence reads: CASSQGSGFEQYF. The CDR3 bases are TGTGCCAGCAGCCAAGGTTCAGGGTTCGAGCAGTACTTC.

Details on this clonotype: One junction end disagrees with the germline gene, perhaps due to a read error. The chain has TRBV5-1 and TRBJ2-1; D perhaps matches TRBD2 (7 bases). Germline loops: CDR1 SGHRS, CDR2 YFSETQ. CDR3 length equals 16 residues. DNA for the CDR3: TGTGCCAGCAGCCCTGATGGGGGGGCCCGTTACAATGAGCAGTTCTTC. It is translated as CASSPDGGARYNEQFF.

This clonotype was counted a single time. It is unclear where the CDR3 begins or ends on the DNA, so no DNA is shown, and the CDR3 is as TCRdb lists it. This chain uses TRBV7-7 with TRBJ1-5; TRBD1 was called by the table and not checked on the DNA. Inclusive of both ends, the CDR3 amounts to 20 amino acids. The V gene's germline CDR1 is SSHAT and CDR2 FNYEAQ (reference sequence). CDR3 in amino acids: CASSPLCASRATGFHQPQHF.

The chain joins TRBV9 to TRBJ1-6; D is perhaps TRBD1 (6 bases). The CDR3 is 15 amino acids. Germline CDR1 and CDR2: SGDLS and YYNGEE. V was cut by 3 bases and J by 7 bases, with 14 bases left in between. The CDR3 reads CASSETGNLNSPLHF. CDR3 DNA sequence: TGTGCCAGCAGCGAAACAGGGAATCTAAATTCACCCCTCCACTTT.

The chain uses TRBV5-4 and TRBJ2-7; tentative D call: TRBD1 (6 bases). The CDR3 has 13 residues. In germline, CDR1 is SGHNT, CDR2 YYREEE (reference sequence). Deletions cut 3 bases from V and 5 bases from J, with 12 bases between. As DNA, the CDR3 is TGTGCCAGCAGCTATACAGGGTTAGACGAGCAGTACTTC. It codes for CASSYTGLDEQYF.

This clonotype was detected once. Since a much larger clone is just one base distant, this may be a read error. V and J are TRBV4-2 and TRBJ2-3; 7 nucleotides agree with TRBD1. CDR1 and CDR2 (germline): LGHNA, YNFKEQ. The CDR3 is 15 amino acids. CDR3 DNA sequence: TGTGCCGGCAGCCAACGGACAGGTAGCACAGATACGCAGTATTTT. The encoded protein is CAGSQRTGSTDTQYF.

This clonotype was detected once. V usage is TRBV20-1 and J usage is TRBJ2-2; D is unclear. V was clipped by 1 base and J by 4 bases, with 4 bases between them. This CDR3 is built from 12 residues. Germline CDR1 DFQATT, CDR2 SNEGSKA (reference sequence). The CDR3 region has the DNA TGCAGTGCTAGAGGGCCCACCGGGGAGCTGTTTTTT. It specifies CSARGPTGELFF.

This clonotype was picked up many times. The rearrangement uses TRBV4-1 and TRBJ2-7; TRBD1 aligns across 8 bases. The CDR3 contains 15 residues. Germline CDR1 and CDR2: MGHRA and YSYEKL. V shed 1 base and J 1 base; nucleotides not matched to a gene: 3. CDR3 sequence: CASSQVTGGSYEQYF. DNA of the CDR3: TGCGCCAGCAGCCAAGTAACAGGGGGATCCTACGAGCAGTACTTC.

The J gene is TRBJ1-5, the V gene TRBV7-2; the D is unclear. The V end lost 2 bases, the J end lost 7 bases, and 9 bases lay between the germline ends. Germline V gene lookup returns CDR1 SGHTA and CDR2 FQGNSA. This CDR3 contains 13 residues. The CDR3 loop reads CASSLSTRQPQHF. The CDR3 bases are TGTGCCAGCAGCTTATCTACCCGGCAGCCCCAGCATTTT.

This clonotype was seen repeatedly, ten times or more. This chain joins TRBV6-6 and TRBJ1-5; D call uncertain. V shed 0 bases and J shed 8 bases, with 17 bases lying between them. Germline CDR1 is MNHNY and CDR2 is SVGAGI (reference sequence). This CDR3 contains 16 residues. CDR3 region: CASSYSGAAEWEPQHF. The CDR3 coding sequence is TGTGCCAGCAGTTACTCGGGAGCAGCCGAATGGGAGCCCCAGCATTTT.

This clonotype occurred a few times. A junction end diverges from the germline sequence, so it may reflect a read error. The rearrangement uses TRBV4-1 and TRBJ1-4, with TRBD1 identical over 8 bases. The CDR3 contains 15 residues. From germline, CDR1 is MGHRA and CDR2 YSYEKL. This CDR3 is CASSQWGSTGEKLSF. CDR3 sequence (DNA): TGTGCCAGCAGCCAATGGGGGTCGACAGGGGAAAAACTGTCTTTT.